Each of the 9 T cell receptor beta chains below was sequenced from the same sample in a study of pediatric ulcerative colitis. The repertoire was sequenced with immunoSEQ multiplex PCR; TCRdb's copy has only in-frame clones and lacks some. This sample has some 60,000 clones, with 77% found just once. Material for sequencing was blood. These receptors came from a boy between 5 and 17 years old with moderate ulcerative colitis.

V usage is TRBV29-1 and J usage is TRBJ1-2; D may be TRBD1 (6 bases). The germline V gene encodes CDR1 SQVTM and CDR2 ANQGSEA. The CDR3 contains 19 residues. V was trimmed by 4 bases and J by 0 bases, leaving 27 bases between them. The CDR3 DNA follows: TGCAGCGTTGGTTTGGATGTGGCGGGACACATAACCTCTAACTATGGCTACACCTTC. It yields the protein CSVGLDVAGHITSNYGYTF.

Only one count was recorded for this clone. The CDR3 reads CASSLIGAGGYTF. In nucleotides, the CDR3 is TGTGCCAGCAGCTTGATCGGGGCTGGGGGCTACACCTTC. This rearrangement joins TRBV7-3 to TRBJ1-2; weak D call: TRBD1 (5 bases). Germline V gives CDR1 SGHTA, CDR2 FQGTGA. Trimming removed 3 bases from V and 8 bases from J, with 13 bases in between. CDR3 size: 13 residues.

V gene TRBV6-5 combines with J gene TRBJ2-2; maybe TRBD1 (5 bases). The V end was cut by 5 bases, the J end by 1 base, with 11 bases between. The CDR3 extends over 15 amino acids. Germline V CDR1 and CDR2: MNHEY, SVGAGI. CDR3 sequence: CASSSMDKNTGELFF. CDR3 in DNA: TGTGCCAGCAGTAGCATGGACAAGAACACCGGGGAGCTGTTTTTT.

This chain uses TRBV2 with TRBJ2-2; 7 nucleotides line up with TRBD1. The CDR3 covers 14 residues. V trimming: 6 bases; J trimming: 8 bases; junction bases outside the gene matches: 9. Germline-derived CDR1 and CDR2 are SNHLY and FYNNEI. The CDR3 sequence: CASRETGVGGELFF. CDR3 coding DNA: TGTGCCAGCAGGGAAACAGGGGTTGGGGGGGAGCTGTTTTTT.

This sequence joins TRBV14 and TRBJ2-6; D not resolved. Looked up from germline, CDR1 is SGHDN and CDR2 is FVKESK. Trimming removed 3 bases from V and 2 bases from J, with 8 bases in between. This CDR3 comprises 15 residues. CDR3 nucleotide sequence: TGTGCCAGCAGCCACCTCTCGGCTGGGGCCAACGTCCTGACTTTC. Encoded protein: CASSHLSAGANVLTF.

The genes are TRBV7-6 and TRBJ2-7; D unclear. Germline assignment: CDR1 SGHVS and CDR2 FNYEAQ. The V gene lost 5 bases and the J gene lost 3 bases, with 17 bases spanning the gap. There are 15 residues in the CDR3. The CDR3 nucleotides are TGTGCCAGCAGCCCAGATGGCGTCGGATTCTACGAGCAGTACTTC. This translates into CASSPDGVGFYEQYF.

This clone was counted a single time. The rearrangement links TRBV9 to TRBJ2-4, with D hard to call. The CDR3 loop spans 19 amino acids. CDR1 is SGDLS and CDR2 is YYNGEE in the germline V gene. V dropped 3 bases and J dropped 2 bases, with 24 bases sitting between them. In DNA form, the CDR3 reads TGTGCCAGCAGCGAATCAGTAGAAGTAGTTCGTACGACCAAAAACATTCAGTACTTC. Translated: CASSESVEVVRTTKNIQYF.

V gene TRBV6-1 combines with J gene TRBJ1-4; maybe TRBD1 (6 bases). V shed 6 bases and J shed 4 bases, with 15 bases lying between them. Germline-derived CDR1 and CDR2 are MNHNS and SASEGT. This CDR3 comprises 15 residues. CDR3: CASRIQGMGNEKLFF. The CDR3 nucleotides are TGTGCCAGCAGAATACAGGGAATGGGTAATGAAAAACTGTTTTTT.

V and J are TRBV28 and TRBJ1-4; D is unresolved. This CDR3 region has 16 residues. Deletions cut 7 bases from V and 4 bases from J, with 19 bases between. Germline CDR1 is MDHEN and CDR2 is SYDVKM. The CDR3 coding sequence is TGTGCCAGCACCCAGCGGGGTGGCCTCCGTAATGAAAAACTGTTTTTT. Its protein product is CASTQRGGLRNEKLFF.